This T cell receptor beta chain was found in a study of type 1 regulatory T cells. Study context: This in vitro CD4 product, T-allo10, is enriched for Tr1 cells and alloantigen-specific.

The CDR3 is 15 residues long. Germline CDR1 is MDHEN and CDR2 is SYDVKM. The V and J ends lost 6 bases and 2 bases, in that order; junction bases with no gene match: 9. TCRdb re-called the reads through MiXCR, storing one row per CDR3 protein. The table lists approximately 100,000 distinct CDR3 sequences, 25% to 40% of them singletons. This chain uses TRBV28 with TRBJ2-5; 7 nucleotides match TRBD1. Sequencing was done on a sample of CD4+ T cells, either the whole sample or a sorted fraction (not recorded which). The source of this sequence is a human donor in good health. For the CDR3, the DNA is TGTGCCAGCAGAAGGGACAGACTCTTACAAGAGACCCAGTACTTC. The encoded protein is CASRRDRLLQETQYF.